This T cell receptor (beta chain) was documented in a study of T cell clonality in common variable immunodeficiency (dated by TCRdb to 2014 to 2015). On the study overall, not on this receptor specifically: CVID subjects shared fewer TCRbeta clones with each other than healthy controls did (p < 0.0001). Correlations between repertoire features and clinical complications were limited by patient heterogeneity within the CVID cohort. TCRbeta clonality was higher in CVID subjects than in healthy controls (t-test p = 0.018), and the increase was most characteristic of about a third of subjects. CVID TCRbeta sequences reportedly showed fewer deletions and N-nucleotide insertions and lacked highly modified clones with 13 or more V deletions. Although equal DNA input was used, an average of about 83,000 unique sequences per sample was obtained for controls, compared with roughly 33,000 for CVID samples. According to the authors, figuring out what caused the increased clonality in CVID would require sequencing the repertoires of T cell subpopulations.

On this clone itself: It has no known antigen specificity. The read terminates 3 residues ahead of where the CDR3 ends, so the germline J gene completes it.

V is cut back by 3 bases and J by 4 bases, with 9 bases in the junction unmatched. Its CDR3 holds 16 amino acids, cysteine through phenylalanine. Part of the CDR3 DNA is given, 39 bases translated from base 1. From the germline V gene, CDR1 is MNHNS and CDR2 is SASEGT. CVID was diagnosed by standard criteria: serum IgG, IgA and/or IgM reduced below normal range, plus specific antibody deficiency. A total of 44 subjects (about 15 female and roughly 29 male; age range about 9 to 64 years, mean age roughly 38) were included in the CVID group. Most of the CVID patients and most of the healthy controls were of Caucasian heritage. Replacement immunoglobulin therapy had been administered to all CVID subjects for at least one year at the time of study participation. No CVID subject was ill or taking immunomodulatory or immunosuppressive medication when blood was collected. Heparinized peripheral whole blood samples of about 4.5 to 8.5 ml were collected from each donor. Genomic DNA from adults with common variable immune deficiency (CVID) and from healthy adult controls was used for sequencing of TCRbeta CDR3 repertoires. Diluted blood was density-centrifuged over Hypaque 1077 or Ficoll-Paque to isolate peripheral blood mononuclear cells. Genomic DNA was obtained from unsorted mononuclear cells through either Qiagen column purification or a centrifugation-based method.

CVID samples and control samples contributed equivalent amounts of genomic DNA as sequencing input. For every sample, a 60 bp segment covering the rearranged TCRbeta CDR3 region was amplified and then sequenced. The immunoSEQ assay, a bias-corrected multiplex PCR with high-throughput sequencing, was employed for TCRbeta amplification. The published analysis was carried out like this. Each unique nucleotide sequence was treated as a clone and annotated with V, D and J genes, copy number and frequency. Sequences were labeled productive if in frame, and non-productive if out of frame or containing stop codons. As previously described, clonality was computed from Shannon's entropy. Mean CDR3 Kyte-Doolittle hydropathy was derived from the predicted amino acid sequences of productive clones. The R hclust function was used to hierarchically cluster scaled V gene usage with Manhattan distance and complete linkage. Clone sharing by CDR3 amino acid sequence was assessed by resampling 12 repertoires per group over 100 rounds. The repertoires were searched for 65 to 85 published EBV-specific TCRbeta sequences and almost 250 published CMV-specific TCRbeta sequences. Two CVID samples that yielded fewer than 10,000 sequences were excluded from the analysis, so approximately 38 CVID repertoires were retained. The source is immuneACCESS, and TCRdb retained only in-frame sequences with V and J called. Part of the clones is not carried over; for the studies checked, unresolved V genes explain less than half of this, and the remainder is unexplained. The D gene and trimming were derived from the DNA, and the V and J assignments and clone size from that table. The data for this sample show approximately 30,000 clones, each detected more than once. The ten largest make up 3.5% to 4.5% of the sample.

The sequenced sample was peripheral blood mononuclear cells. The receptor comes from a human donor with common variable immunodeficiency. This receptor chain uses TRBV6-1 and TRBJ2-1; 7 nucleotides in the junction match TRBD1. CDR3 bases read: TGTGCCAGCAGTGAGTACGAGACAGGGAATTACAATGAG. This encodes CASSEYETGNYNE. The CDR3 reads in full as CASSEYETGNYNEQFF.